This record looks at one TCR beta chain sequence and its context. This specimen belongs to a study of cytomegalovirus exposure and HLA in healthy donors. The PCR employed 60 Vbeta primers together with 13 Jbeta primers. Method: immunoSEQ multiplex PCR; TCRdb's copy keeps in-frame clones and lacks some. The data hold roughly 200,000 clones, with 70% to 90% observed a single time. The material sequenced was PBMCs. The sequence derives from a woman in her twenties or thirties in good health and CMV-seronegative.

CDR3 DNA sequence: TGCGCCAGCAGCCAAGACACGGCTAGCGGGGGGCTTAGCACAGATACGCAGTATTTT. It codes for CASSQDTASGGLSTDTQYF. V usage is TRBV4-1 and J usage is TRBJ2-3; 11 bases line up with TRBD2. Per germline, CDR1 MGHRA and CDR2 YSYEKL. V shed 0 bases, J shed 0 bases, and the junction held 8 bases outside the gene matches. This CDR3 has 19 residues.